This passage covers 17 T cell receptor beta chains from one sample sequenced in a study of pediatric ulcerative colitis (dated by TCRdb to between 2018 and 2020). During colonoscopy, one to two pinch biopsies were obtained from the rectum for research. The protocol used for the library was the immunoSEQ multiplex PCR assay. TCRdb stores this immuneACCESS table with in-frame sequences only. Part of the clones is absent; in the studies checked, under half of the shortfall reflects unresolved V genes, and no reason is known for the rest. This sample has 30,000 to 35,000 clones in its table, and about 81% of those were observed once. The ten largest clones represent approximately 1.1% of the sample. The sample comprised gut tissue. These receptors all come from a boy younger than 18 with mild ulcerative colitis.

Notes on this clone: Without the conserved terminal phenylalanine or tryptophan, this CDR3 likely stems from a read error. The DNA is omitted, as the CDR3 cannot be located on it reliably, and the CDR3 follows TCRdb's listing. The chain combines TRBV11-3 with TRBJ2-7; the D segment call TRBD2 is taken from the table without a DNA check. The CDR3 is 11 amino acids in total, end residues counted. Germline V lookup: CDR1 SGHNT, CDR2 YENEEA. This CDR3 is CASSLTARGLT.

The genes are TRBV5-1 and TRBJ2-2, with D hard to call. Trimming cost V 0 bases and J 5 bases, with 11 bases left between them. CDR1 is SGHRS, CDR2 YFSETQ, per germline. This CDR3 has 15 residues. As DNA, the CDR3 is TGCGCCAGCAGCTTGGTGGCGGCGGAGACCGGGGAGCTGTTTTTT. Its protein is CASSLVAAETGELFF.

The chain couples TRBV2 to TRBJ1-6; a possible D gene is TRBD1 (5 bases). The CDR3 consists of 17 residues. Germline-derived CDR1 and CDR2 are SNHLY and FYNNEI. V lost 3 bases and J lost 2, with 14 bases in between. The CDR3: CASSEVSGGAYNSPLHF. CDR3 nucleotide sequence: TGTGCCAGCAGTGAGGTGAGTGGGGGGGCCTATAATTCACCCCTCCACTTT.

The chain uses TRBV28 and TRBJ2-7; 7 bases are a match to TRBD1. With 4 bases clipped from V and 3 bases from J, the junction kept 18 bases outside the gene matches. This CDR3 is built from 18 residues. Germline lookup yields CDR1 MDHEN and CDR2 SYDVKM. The CDR3 sequence: CASSSDNRGPQLNYEQYF. In DNA form, the CDR3 reads TGTGCCAGCAGTTCAGACAACAGGGGACCACAGCTGAACTACGAGCAGTACTTC. The variable domain in full, completed from reference TRBV28 and TRBJ2-7, reads DVKVTQSSRYLVKRTGEKVFLECVQDMDHENMFWYRQDPGLGLRLIYFSYDVKMKEKGDIPEGYSVSREKKERFSLILESASTNQTSMYLCASSSDNRGPQLNYEQYFGPGTRLTVT.

The table lists this clone with a count of one. CDR3 in amino acids: CASSYPGATYNEQFF. The CDR3 nucleotides read TGTGCCAGCAGCTACCCCGGGGCTACTTACAATGAGCAGTTCTTC. The chain couples TRBV5-8 to TRBJ2-1; the D gene could be TRBD1 or TRBD2 (5 bases each). The ends were cut back, 3 bases at V and 4 bases at J, with 14 bases in the middle. The CDR3 contains 15 residues. Germline V gene data show CDR1 as SGHTS and CDR2 as YDEGEE.

The V gene is TRBV27, the J gene TRBJ1-1, with TRBD1 matching 10 bases. This CDR3 spans 18 amino acids. The V segment lost 0 bases and the J segment 0 bases; nucleotides outside the gene matches: 7. Germline V gives CDR1 MNHEY, CDR2 SMNVEV (reference sequence). The CDR3 DNA sequence: TGTGCCAGCAGTTTATCGGACAGGGGGTGGCACGTGAACACTGAAGCTTTCTTT. It specifies CASSLSDRGWHVNTEAFF.

In this sample, this clone turned up a few times. The chain employs TRBV5-4 and TRBJ1-6; a weak D match, TRBD1 (6 bases). CDR1 SGHNT and CDR2 YYREEE come from the germline V gene (reference sequence). This CDR3 spans 15 amino acids. V was shortened by 2 bases and J by 7 bases, with 13 bases between the two germline ends. The CDR3 loop reads CASSFLDRPNSPLHF. The CDR3 DNA reads TGTGCCAGCAGCTTTTTAGACAGGCCGAATTCACCCCTCCACTTT.

The V and J genes are TRBV2 and TRBJ1-6, with a weak D call TRBD1 (6 bases). V dropped 3 bases and J dropped 9 bases, with 9 bases sitting between them. CDR1 is SNHLY, CDR2 FYNNEI, per germline. CDR3 length: 13 residues. The CDR3 spells CASSDQGLSPLHF. The CDR3 DNA is TGTGCCAGCAGTGATCAGGGGCTTTCACCCCTCCACTTT.

This clone was counted once. The rearrangement links TRBV30 to TRBJ2-3; D remains ambiguous. Germline lookup yields CDR1 GTSNPN and CDR2 SVGIG (reference sequence). The V end lost 1 base, the J end lost 4 bases, and 3 bases lay between the germline ends. The CDR3 length is 11 residues. The DNA of the CDR3 is TGTGCCTGGAGTGGAGCAGATACGCAGTATTTT. Encoded protein: CAWSGADTQYF.

This clone was detected only a few times. Other DNA sequences in this specimen translate into the identical CDR3. The rearrangement uses TRBV5-1 and TRBJ1-2; TRBD1 is a possible D gene (5 bases). This CDR3 spans 14 amino acids. CDR1 is SGHRS and CDR2 is YFSETQ in the germline V gene. Trimming cost V 0 bases and J 4 bases, with 10 bases left between them. The CDR3 nucleotides are TGCGCCAGCAGCTTGGCTCAGGGAGCCTATGGCTACACCTTC. Amino acids: CASSLAQGAYGYTF. The full variable domain, with the rest looked up from reference TRBV5-1 and TRBJ1-2, is KAGVTQTPRYLIKTRGQQVTLSCSPISGHRSVSWYQQTPGQGLQFLFEYFSETQRNKGNFPGRFSGRQFSNSRSEMNVSTLELGDSALYLCASSLAQGAYGYTFGSGTRLTVV.

This chain joins TRBV6-1 and TRBJ1-2, with 9 nucleotides matching TRBD1. The V and J ends lost 1 base and 2 bases, in that order; junction bases with no gene match: 2. Germline CDR1 is MNHNS and CDR2 is SASEGT. CDR3 size: 15 residues. The CDR3 sequence is CASSEGQGGNYGYTF. As DNA, the CDR3 is TGTGCCAGCAGTGAAGGACAGGGGGGGAACTATGGCTACACCTTC.

V and J are TRBV9 and TRBJ1-4, with D possibly matching TRBD1 (5 bases). Germline values: CDR1 SGDLS, CDR2 YYNGEE. This CDR3 is built from 15 residues. Trimming left V 1 base short and J 8 bases short, with 15 bases between. The CDR3 loop reads CASSVRGFGEEKLFF. CDR3 in DNA: TGTGCCAGCAGCGTACGGGGGTTCGGTGAGGAAAAACTGTTTTTT.

About this clone: This CDR3 is also generated by other DNA sequences in the sample. The rearrangement links TRBV5-1 to TRBJ1-1, with D possibly being TRBD1 (5 bases). CDR3 size: 14 residues. V lost 4 bases, J lost 3 bases, and 13 bases lay in between. CDR1 and CDR2 (germline): SGHRS, YFSETQ. CDR3 in amino acids: CASSPRGGDTEAFF. CDR3 in DNA: TGCGCCAGCAGCCCCCGGGGGGGGGACACTGAAGCTTTCTTT.

V usage is TRBV19 and J usage is TRBJ1-6; possible D gene TRBD1, 5 bases. The V gene lost 4 bases and the J gene lost 4 bases, with 14 bases spanning the gap. Germline V lookup: CDR1 LNHDA, CDR2 SQIVND (reference sequence). The CDR3 consists of 16 residues. CDR3 nucleotides: TGTGCCAGTAGTAAACGGGACGGGACGTATAATTCACCCCTCCACTTT. Its protein product is CASSKRDGTYNSPLHF.

The chain carries TRBV5-8 and TRBJ2-1; no reliable D call. The V end was cut by 5 bases, the J end by 2 bases, with 5 bases between. The CDR3 runs 12 residues. The germline CDR1 and CDR2 sequences are SGHTS and YDEGEE. Here the CDR3 DNA reads TGTGCCAGCAGGCGCACCTACAATGAGCAGTTCTTC. Its protein product is CASRRTYNEQFF.

The chain joins TRBV5-4 to TRBJ2-5; D not certain. Germline loops: CDR1 SGHNT, CDR2 YYREEE (reference sequence). The germline V and J ends were trimmed by 0 bases and 4 bases, with 10 bases remaining between them. The CDR3 runs to 14 residues. The DNA of the CDR3 is TGTGCCAGCAGCTTGGTTGGTATTGGAGAGACCCAGTACTTC. This encodes CASSLVGIGETQYF. Together with reference TRBV5-4 and TRBJ2-5, the CDR3 gives the full variable domain: ETGVTQSPTHLIKTRGQQVTLRCSSQSGHNTVSWYQQALGQGPQFIFQYYREEENGRGNFPPRFSGLQFPNYSSELNVNALELDDSALYLCASSLVGIGETQYFGPGTRLLVL.

The V and J genes are TRBV5-1 and TRBJ1-1; a weak D match, TRBD1 (6 bases). The germline V and J ends were trimmed by 1 base and 1 base, with 8 bases remaining between them. Germline V gene lookup returns CDR1 SGHRS and CDR2 YFSETQ. This CDR3 has 14 residues. The CDR3, as DNA: TGCGCCAGCAGCTTGACGGGACAGAACACTGAAGCTTTCTTT. Translating gives CASSLTGQNTEAFF.